This TCR beta chain was identified during a study of blood T cell repertoires in COVID-19. Study-wide context: In each case, the material was cDNA or gDNA derived from T cells, B-cell-depleted T cells, or PBMCs.

The CDR3 has 14 amino acids. V lost 5 bases and J lost 2; bases outside the gene matches: 2. CDR1 and CDR2 from the germline V gene are SNHLY and FYNNEI. The data were produced by immunoSEQ multiplex PCR, yet TCRdb's version contains in-frame clones alone and is incomplete. The data contain 290,000 or so clones, about nine tenths of them seen just once; the ten biggest clones take up approximately 2.2%. The J gene is TRBJ1-5, the V gene TRBV2, with TRBD1 identical over 8 bases. Sequenced: peripheral blood. The receptor was derived from a man between 18 and 35 years old with active or convalescent COVID-19. This chain's CDR3 is CASSTDRGNQPQHF. DNA of the CDR3: TGTGCCAGCAGTACGGACAGGGGCAATCAGCCCCAGCATTTT.